The 26 T cell receptor beta chains given below trace back to one sample, sequenced in a study of T cells in Graves' hyperthyroidism and ophthalmopathy. Amplified TCR beta CDR3 regions derived from RNA transcripts. A first-round RT-PCR of the TCR CDR3 used the HTBI primer set. MiXCR, applied by TCRdb to the multiplex PCR reads, yields one record per CDR3 protein. The table has hundreds of thousands of distinct CDR3 sequences, 20% seen once. The sample consisted of blood. The receptors stem from a middle-aged man with Graves' ophthalmopathy.

Ten or more counts support this clonotype. This chain joins TRBV10-3 and TRBJ2-5; no reliable D call. V lost 0 bases to trimming and J lost 1 base, with 6 bases between them. CDR3 length equals 14 residues. CDR1 is ENHRY, CDR2 SYGVKD, per germline. CDR3 residues: CAISESNSQETQYF. In nucleotides, the CDR3 is TGTGCCATCAGTGAGTCGAACAGCCAAGAGACCCAGTACTTC.

This clonotype was seen at least ten times. The genes are TRBV27 and TRBJ2-7, with TRBD1 matching over 10 bases. This CDR3 spans 16 amino acids. Per germline, CDR1 MNHEY and CDR2 SMNVEV (reference sequence). V gave up 5 bases and J gave up 0 bases; unmatched junction bases: 7. The CDR3 is CASSPRGQGSSYEQYF. The DNA of the CDR3 is TGTGCCAGCAGTCCCCGGGGACAGGGGTCCTCCTACGAGCAGTACTTC.

The V call is TRBV20-1, the J call TRBJ2-1; 8 bases line up with TRBD1. J was trimmed by 7 bases and V by 8 bases; bases with no gene match: 10. From germline, CDR1 is DFQATT and CDR2 SNEGSKA (reference sequence). This CDR3 spans 13 amino acids. CDR3 in amino acids: CSRAGGAGNEQFF. CDR3 bases: TGCAGTCGAGCAGGGGGCGCGGGGAATGAGCAGTTCTTC.

This chain links TRBV20-1 with TRBJ2-1; 8 bases agree with TRBD1. Germline CDR1 DFQATT, CDR2 SNEGSKA (reference sequence). With 6 bases clipped from V and 10 bases from J, the junction kept 8 bases outside the gene matches. The CDR3 length is 12 residues. The CDR3 sequence is CSASQGAREQFF. CDR3 bases: TGCAGTGCCAGCCAGGGGGCACGGGAGCAGTTCTTC.

This clonotype was seen only a few times. CDR3 protein: CSAVDTNTGELFF. For the CDR3, the DNA is TGCAGCGCCGTTGACACGAACACCGGGGAGCTGTTTTTT. This chain joins TRBV29-1 and TRBJ2-2, with D unclear. From germline, CDR1 is SQVTM and CDR2 ANQGSEA. The CDR3 is made up of 13 amino acids. The V end was cut by 7 bases, the J end by 0 bases, with 9 bases between.

At least ten counts were recorded for this clonotype. The J gene is TRBJ2-3, the V gene TRBV12-3 or TRBV12-4, with TRBD2 matching 9 bases. Trimming at V came to 6 bases and at J to 2 bases, leaving 3 bases not matched to a gene. The CDR3 contains 14 residues. This CDR3 reads CASSSGGTTDTQYF. The DNA for the CDR3 is TGTGCCAGCAGCAGCGGGGGGACCACAGATACGCAGTATTTT.

Of note for this clonotype: Just one base apart from a much larger clone, this may be a read error. V gene TRBV6-1 combines with J gene TRBJ1-6, with D tentatively TRBD1 (6 bases). The germline CDR1 and CDR2 sequences are MNHNS and SASEGT. V lost 6 bases and J lost 6, with 12 bases in between. This CDR3 has 14 residues. The CDR3 nucleotides are TGTGCCAGCAGGGGGGCCAGTACTAATTCACCCCTCCACTTT. It yields the protein CASRGASTNSPLHF.

This clonotype came up once. This may arise from a read error, as a much more abundant clone is one base away. The rearrangement joins TRBV10-3 to TRBJ1-1, with D possibly matching TRBD1 (6 bases). The V gene's germline CDR1 is ENHRY and CDR2 SYGVKD. The CDR3 runs to 17 residues. The CDR3 bases are TGTGCCATCACTTGGACAGTGGGGAATCATATGAACACTGCAGCTTTCTTT. It specifies CAITWTVGNHMNTAAFF.

This clonotype has only a few counts. The rearrangement joins TRBV6-1 to TRBJ1-2; the D gene is possibly TRBD1 (5 bases). The CDR3 has 14 amino acids. V was clipped by 5 bases and J by 8 bases, with 18 bases between them. Germline V lookup: CDR1 MNHNS, CDR2 SASEGT. The CDR3 spells CASSSTVLSKGYTF. CDR3 bases: TGTGCCAGCAGTTCGACAGTCCTTAGCAAGGGCTACACCTTC.

This clonotype was counted between two and nine times. The chain has TRBV12-3 or TRBV12-4 and TRBJ1-1, with 7 bases lining up with TRBD1. Losses at the gene ends were 3 bases for V and 6 bases for J; bases not matched to a gene: 16. The CDR3 contains 17 residues. CDR3 protein: CASSFGWLGRGSAEAFF. DNA of the CDR3: TGTGCCAGCAGTTTTGGCTGGCTCGGCAGGGGGAGCGCTGAAGCTTTCTTT.

This clonotype was seen at least ten times. The V gene is TRBV11-2, the J gene TRBJ1-3; maybe TRBD1 (5 bases). Trimming removed 8 bases from V and 1 base from J, with 24 bases in between. Per germline, CDR1 SGHAT and CDR2 FQNNGV. CDR3 length: 18 residues. Written as DNA, the CDR3 is TGTGCCAGCCAAGCAGCTCCAGGGAGGTTGAGTTCTGGAAACACCATATATTTT. This sequence encodes CASQAAPGRLSSGNTIYF.

The chain has TRBV19 and TRBJ2-3; a weak D match, TRBD2 (6 bases). Germline values: CDR1 LNHDA, CDR2 SQIVND (reference sequence). Trimming shortened V by 5 bases and J by 7 bases, and 16 bases separated the two germline ends. This CDR3 region has 14 residues. CDR3 loop: CASSPPGTRYTQYF. Written as DNA, the CDR3 is TGTGCCAGTAGTCCCCCTGGGACTCGATATACGCAGTATTTT.

This clonotype was seen only a few times. The chain couples TRBV20-1 to TRBJ2-3, with 7 positions matching TRBD1. Germline CDR1 and CDR2: DFQATT and SNEGSKA (reference sequence). This CDR3 is built from 14 residues. With 0 bases clipped from V and 7 bases from J, the junction kept 7 bases outside the gene matches. The CDR3 DNA is TGCAGTGCTAGAGAGTGGACAGGTCTACATACGCAGTATTTT. Its translation: CSAREWTGLHTQYF.

This clonotype was seen more than once but under ten times. The chain has TRBV28 and TRBJ1-6; a possible D gene is TRBD1 (6 bases). This CDR3 contains 14 residues. The germline gives CDR1 MDHEN, CDR2 SYDVKM. The V end lost 2 bases, the J end lost 10 bases, and 12 bases lay between the germline ends. CDR3 in DNA: TGTGCCAGCAGTTTAAGTATGGGGGCCTCACCCCTCCACTTT. Translation: CASSLSMGASPLHF.

DNA for the CDR3: TGTGCCAGCATGGTGATTTGGGGTTTCCCCTACGAGCAGTACTTC. Translation: CASMVIWGFPYEQYF. The rearrangement joins TRBV6-2 or TRBV6-3 to TRBJ2-7; no firm D call. With 7 bases removed from V and 2 bases from J, the gap between germline ends came to 18 bases. This CDR3 has 15 residues. The germline V gene encodes CDR1 MNHEY and CDR2 SVGEGT.

The chain joins TRBV9 to TRBJ2-6, with D possibly TRBD2 on 6 matching bases. CDR1 and CDR2 from the germline V gene are SGDLS and YYNGEE. The CDR3 spans 16 residues. V gave up 3 bases and J gave up 2 bases, with 12 bases separating them. DNA for the CDR3: TGTGCCAGCAGCGGGGCTGGGGGGACTGGGGCCAACGTCCTGACTTTC. This codes for CASSGAGGTGANVLTF. Using reference TRBV9 and TRBJ2-6 for the parts outside the CDR3, the full variable domain is DSGVTQTPKHLITATGQRVTLRCSPRSGDLSVYWYQQSLDQGLQFLIQYYNGEERAKGNILERFSAQQFPDLHSELNLSSLELGDSALYFCASSGAGGTGANVLTFGAGSRLTVL.

V usage is TRBV29-1 and J usage is TRBJ2-3; 16 nucleotides match TRBD2. V lost 6 bases, J lost 3 bases, and 6 bases stayed unmatched. The CDR3 runs 16 residues. Germline values: CDR1 SQVTM, CDR2 ANQGSEA. CDR3 region: CSVGGTSGRGTDTQYF. The CDR3 region has the DNA TGCAGCGTGGGGGGGACTAGCGGGAGGGGGACAGATACGCAGTATTTT.

The CDR3 is CASIPGTADYGYTF. The CDR3 region has the DNA TGTGCCAGCATTCCTGGGACAGCTGACTATGGCTACACCTTC. The chain has TRBV6-1 and TRBJ1-2; 7 bases align to TRBD1. Germline loops: CDR1 MNHNS, CDR2 SASEGT. This CDR3 spans 14 amino acids. V lost 7 bases, J lost 3 bases, and 8 bases stayed unmatched.

Remarks on this clonotype: A clone one base away is much larger, so this may be a read error. V and J are TRBV7-8 and TRBJ1-2; no clear D. The CDR3 sequence is 15 residues long. V lost 5 bases to trimming and J lost 4 bases, with 17 bases between them. The V gene's germline CDR1 is SGHVS and CDR2 FQNEAQ. CDR3 amino acids: CASSPTTRASYGYTF. DNA for the CDR3: TGTGCCAGCAGCCCGACGACCCGGGCCTCCTATGGCTACACCTTC.

This clonotype was picked up many times. The rearrangement links TRBV28 to TRBJ2-7, with 8 bases fitting TRBD2. The germline V gene encodes CDR1 MDHEN and CDR2 SYDVKM. This CDR3 spans 15 amino acids. J lost 6 bases, V lost 6 bases, and 13 bases had no gene match. The CDR3, as DNA: TGTGCCAGCAGGGTCCGGGTAGCGGGAATACGCGAGCAGTACTTC. Encoded protein: CASRVRVAGIREQYF.

The chain recombines TRBV11-2 with TRBJ1-1; 11 bases match TRBD1. V shed 8 bases, J shed 4 bases, and the junction held 6 bases outside the gene matches. CDR1 SGHAT and CDR2 FQNNGV come from the germline V gene. This CDR3 region has 14 residues. The CDR3 here is CASGTGGLVTEAFF. The CDR3 bases are TGTGCCAGCGGGACAGGGGGTCTCGTCACTGAAGCTTTCTTT. Combining the CDR3 with reference TRBV11-2 and TRBJ1-1 gives the whole variable domain EAGVAQSPRYKIIEKRQSVAFWCNPISGHATLYWYQQILGQGPKLLIQFQNNGVVDDSQLPKDRFSAERLKGVDSTLKIQPAKLEDSAVYLCASGTGGLVTEAFFGQGTRLTVV.

There are many counts of this clonotype. The V call is TRBV6-1, the J call TRBJ2-7; TRBD1 aligns across 10 bases. Germline values: CDR1 MNHNS, CDR2 SASEGT. The V gene end was trimmed by 7 bases and the J gene end by 2 bases; junction bases not matched to a gene: 11. The CDR3 totals 16 residues. The CDR3 region is CASTRGTGDLTYEQYF. The CDR3 nucleotides read TGTGCCAGCACCAGGGGGACAGGGGACCTAACCTACGAGCAGTACTTC.

This clonotype has at least ten counts. The V gene is TRBV28, the J gene TRBJ2-7; D gene unclear. Germline V gene data show CDR1 as MDHEN and CDR2 as SYDVKM. Trimming shortened V by 2 bases and J by 3 bases, and 5 bases separated the two germline ends. The CDR3 has 12 amino acids. Written as DNA, the CDR3 is TGTGCCAGCAGTTTAATGCTCTACGAGCAGTACTTC. Protein product: CASSLMLYEQYF.

The V gene is TRBV10-3, the J gene TRBJ2-5; D not resolved. The CDR3 spans 14 residues. V was pared by 0 bases and J by 4 bases, with 9 bases between. Germline assignment: CDR1 ENHRY and CDR2 SYGVKD. The CDR3 protein is CAISESGKGETQYF. CDR3 nucleotides: TGTGCCATCAGTGAGTCGGGAAAGGGAGAGACCCAGTACTTC.

This clonotype was seen once. The J gene is TRBJ2-5, the V gene TRBV15; no firm D call. V lost 0 bases to trimming and J lost 7 bases, with 9 bases between them. This CDR3 is 13 amino acids long. Germline lookup yields CDR1 LNHNV and CDR2 YYDKDF (reference sequence). CDR3 residues: CATSRDGGGTQYF. The CDR3 DNA reads TGTGCCACCAGCAGAGACGGTGGCGGGACCCAGTACTTC.

There are many counts of this clonotype. This chain links TRBV5-1 with TRBJ2-1; TRBD2 aligns across 10 bases. Germline V lookup: CDR1 SGHRS, CDR2 YFSETQ. This CDR3 has 15 amino acids. With 2 bases clipped from V and 7 bases from J, the junction kept 6 bases outside the gene matches. CDR3 sequence reads: CASSLAGGQWNEQFF. The CDR3 DNA reads as TGCGCCAGCAGCTTAGCGGGGGGGCAGTGGAATGAGCAGTTCTTC.